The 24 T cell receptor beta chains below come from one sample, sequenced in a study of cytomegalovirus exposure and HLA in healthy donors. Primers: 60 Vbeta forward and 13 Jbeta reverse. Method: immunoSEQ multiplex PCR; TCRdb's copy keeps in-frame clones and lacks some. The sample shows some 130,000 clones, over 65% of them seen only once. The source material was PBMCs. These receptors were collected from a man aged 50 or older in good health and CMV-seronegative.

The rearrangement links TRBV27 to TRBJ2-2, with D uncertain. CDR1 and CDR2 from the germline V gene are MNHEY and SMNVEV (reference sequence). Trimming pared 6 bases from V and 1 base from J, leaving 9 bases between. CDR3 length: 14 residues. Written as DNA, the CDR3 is TGTGCCAGCAGGCATGACTTGAACACCGGGGAGCTGTTTTTT. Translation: CASRHDLNTGELFF.

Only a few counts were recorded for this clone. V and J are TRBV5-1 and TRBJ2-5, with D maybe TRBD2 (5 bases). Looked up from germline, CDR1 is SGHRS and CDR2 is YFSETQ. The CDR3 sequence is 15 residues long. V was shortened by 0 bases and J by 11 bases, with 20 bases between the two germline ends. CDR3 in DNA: TGCGCCAGCAGCTTGGTTAAACAGCGGCCTGGAGAGCAGTACTTC. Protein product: CASSLVKQRPGEQYF.

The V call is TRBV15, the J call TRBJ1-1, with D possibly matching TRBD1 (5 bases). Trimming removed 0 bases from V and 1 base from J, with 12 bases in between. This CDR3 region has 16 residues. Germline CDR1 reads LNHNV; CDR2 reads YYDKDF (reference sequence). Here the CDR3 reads CATSRDGGHQNTEAFF. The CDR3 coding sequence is TGTGCCACCAGCAGAGATGGTGGACACCAGAACACTGAAGCTTTCTTT. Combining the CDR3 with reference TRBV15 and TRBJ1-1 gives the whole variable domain DAMVIQNPRYQVTQFGKPVTLSCSQTLNHNVMYWYQQKSSQAPKLLFHYYDKDFNNEADTPDNFQSRRPNTSFCFLDIRSPGLGDTAMYLCATSRDGGHQNTEAFFGQGTRLTVV.

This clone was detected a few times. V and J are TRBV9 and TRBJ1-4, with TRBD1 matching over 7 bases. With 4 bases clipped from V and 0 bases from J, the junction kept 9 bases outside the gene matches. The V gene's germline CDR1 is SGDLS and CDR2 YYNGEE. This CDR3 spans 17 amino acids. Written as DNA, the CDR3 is TGTGCCAGCAGCCCCGACAGGGTCGGCACAACTAATGAAAAACTGTTTTTT. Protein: CASSPDRVGTTNEKLFF.

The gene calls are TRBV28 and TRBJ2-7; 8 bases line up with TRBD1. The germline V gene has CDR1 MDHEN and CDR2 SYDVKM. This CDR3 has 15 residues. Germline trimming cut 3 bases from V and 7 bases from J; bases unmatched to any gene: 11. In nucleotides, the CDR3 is TGTGCCAGCAGTTTGGGGGACAGGTGGCTTATTGAGCAGTACTTC. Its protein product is CASSLGDRWLIEQYF.

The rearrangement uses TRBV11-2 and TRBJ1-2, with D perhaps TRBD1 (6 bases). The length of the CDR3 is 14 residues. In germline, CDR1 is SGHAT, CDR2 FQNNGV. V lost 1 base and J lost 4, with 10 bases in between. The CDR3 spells CASSLATGIYGYTF. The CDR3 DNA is TGTGCCAGCAGCTTAGCAACAGGGATCTATGGCTACACCTTC.

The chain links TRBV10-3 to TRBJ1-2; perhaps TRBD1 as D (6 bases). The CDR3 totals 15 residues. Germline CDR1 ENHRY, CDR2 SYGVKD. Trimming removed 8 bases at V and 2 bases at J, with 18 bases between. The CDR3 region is CAIQADRRPNYGYTF. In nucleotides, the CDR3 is TGTGCCATCCAAGCGGACAGACGGCCGAACTATGGCTACACCTTC.

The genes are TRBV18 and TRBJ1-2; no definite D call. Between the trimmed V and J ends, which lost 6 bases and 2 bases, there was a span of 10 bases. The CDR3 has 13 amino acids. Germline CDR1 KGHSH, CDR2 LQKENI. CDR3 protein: CASSREGNYGYTF. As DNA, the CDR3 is TGTGCCAGCTCTCGGGAGGGAAACTATGGCTACACCTTC.

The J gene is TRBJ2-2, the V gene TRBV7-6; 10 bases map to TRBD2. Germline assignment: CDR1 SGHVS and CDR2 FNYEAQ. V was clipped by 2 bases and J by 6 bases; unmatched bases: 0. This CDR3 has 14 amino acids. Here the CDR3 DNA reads TGTGCCAGCAGCTTACTAGCGGGAGCCGGGGAGCTGTTTTTT. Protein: CASSLLAGAGELFF.

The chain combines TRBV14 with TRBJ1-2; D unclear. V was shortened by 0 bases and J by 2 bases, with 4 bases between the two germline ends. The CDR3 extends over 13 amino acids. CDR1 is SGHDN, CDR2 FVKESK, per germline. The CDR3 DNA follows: TGTGCCAGCAGCCAAGACGGGAACTATGGCTACACCTTC. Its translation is CASSQDGNYGYTF.

The CDR3 sequence: CASTTDRAGNTIYF. DNA of the CDR3: TGTGCCAGTACCACTGACAGGGCCGGAAACACCATATATTTT. The V gene is TRBV19, the J gene TRBJ1-3; 7 bases match TRBD1. There are 14 residues in the CDR3. Germline V gene sequence: CDR1 LNHDA, CDR2 SQIVND (reference sequence). Losses at the gene ends were 7 bases for V and 4 bases for J; bases not matched to a gene: 7.

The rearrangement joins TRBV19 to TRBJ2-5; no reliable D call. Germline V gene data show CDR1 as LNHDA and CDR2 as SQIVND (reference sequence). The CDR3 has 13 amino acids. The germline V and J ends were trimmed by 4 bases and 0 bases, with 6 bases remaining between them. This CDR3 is CASSSGDQETQYF. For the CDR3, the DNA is TGTGCCAGTAGTAGTGGAGACCAAGAGACCCAGTACTTC.

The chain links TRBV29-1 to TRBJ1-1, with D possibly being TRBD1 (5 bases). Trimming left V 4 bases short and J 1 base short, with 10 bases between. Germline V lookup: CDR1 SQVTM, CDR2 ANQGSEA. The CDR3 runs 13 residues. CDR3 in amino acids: CSVAGLTNTEAFF. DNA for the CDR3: TGCAGCGTTGCGGGACTTACGAACACTGAAGCTTTCTTT.

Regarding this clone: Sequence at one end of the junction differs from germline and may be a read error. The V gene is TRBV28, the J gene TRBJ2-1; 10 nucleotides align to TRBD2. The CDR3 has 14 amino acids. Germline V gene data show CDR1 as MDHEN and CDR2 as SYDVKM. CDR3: CASSALAGEDLRIF. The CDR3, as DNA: TGTGCCAGCAGTGCCCTAGCGGGAGAGGATTTACGGATCTTC.

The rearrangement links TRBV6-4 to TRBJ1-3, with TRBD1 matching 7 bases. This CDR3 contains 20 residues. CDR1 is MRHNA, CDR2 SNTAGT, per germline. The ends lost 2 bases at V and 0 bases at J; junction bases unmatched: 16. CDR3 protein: CASSDPRGGGTVYSGNTIYF. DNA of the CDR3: TGTGCCAGCAGTGACCCCCGAGGCGGGGGGACAGTGTACTCTGGAAACACCATATATTTT.

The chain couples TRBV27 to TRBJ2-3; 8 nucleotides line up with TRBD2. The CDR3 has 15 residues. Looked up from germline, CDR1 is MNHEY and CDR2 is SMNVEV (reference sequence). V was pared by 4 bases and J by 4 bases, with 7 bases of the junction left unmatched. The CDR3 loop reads CASSSLAGRADTQYF. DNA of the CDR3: TGTGCCAGCAGTTCTTTAGCGGGACGGGCAGATACGCAGTATTTT.

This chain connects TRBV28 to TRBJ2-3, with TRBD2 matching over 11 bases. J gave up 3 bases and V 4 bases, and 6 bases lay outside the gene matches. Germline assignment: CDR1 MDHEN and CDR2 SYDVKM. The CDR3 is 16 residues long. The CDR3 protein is CASSSGLAGQTDTQYF. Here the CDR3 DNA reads TGTGCCAGCAGTTCCGGACTAGCGGGTCAAACAGATACGCAGTATTTT.

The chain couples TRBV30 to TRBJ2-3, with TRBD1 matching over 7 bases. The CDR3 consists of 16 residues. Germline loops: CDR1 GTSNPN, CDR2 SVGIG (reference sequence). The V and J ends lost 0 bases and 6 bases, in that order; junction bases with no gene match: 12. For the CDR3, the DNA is TGTGCCTGGAGTGTAGGGAACTTAGGGGGCCGGGATACGCAGTATTTT. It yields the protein CAWSVGNLGGRDTQYF.

The CDR3 protein is CASSEGTGLQTQYF. In DNA, the CDR3 is TGTGCCAGCAGTGAAGGGACAGGGCTACAGACCCAGTACTTC. The rearrangement joins TRBV6-1 to TRBJ2-5; TRBD1 matches at 8 bases. Trimming took 1 base from V and 6 from J; bases not matched to a gene: 4. This CDR3 spans 14 amino acids. CDR1 MNHNS and CDR2 SASEGT come from the germline V gene.

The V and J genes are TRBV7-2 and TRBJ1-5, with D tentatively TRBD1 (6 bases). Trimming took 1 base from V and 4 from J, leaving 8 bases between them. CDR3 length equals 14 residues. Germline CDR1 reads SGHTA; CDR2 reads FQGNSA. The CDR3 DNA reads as TGTGCCAGCAGCTTAGGGGGGCGAAATCAGCCCCAGCATTTT. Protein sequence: CASSLGGRNQPQHF.

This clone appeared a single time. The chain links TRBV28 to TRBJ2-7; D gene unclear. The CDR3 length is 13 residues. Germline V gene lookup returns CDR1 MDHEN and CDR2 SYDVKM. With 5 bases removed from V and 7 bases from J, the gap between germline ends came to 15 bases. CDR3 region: CASSPPAAMEQYF. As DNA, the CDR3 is TGTGCCAGCAGTCCCCCGGCGGCCATGGAGCAGTACTTC.

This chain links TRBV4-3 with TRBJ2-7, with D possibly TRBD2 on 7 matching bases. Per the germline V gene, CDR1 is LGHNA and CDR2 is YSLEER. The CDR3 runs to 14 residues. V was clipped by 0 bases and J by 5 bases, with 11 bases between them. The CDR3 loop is CASSQDPGGHEQYF. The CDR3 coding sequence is TGCGCCAGCAGCCAAGATCCGGGGGGCCACGAGCAGTACTTC.

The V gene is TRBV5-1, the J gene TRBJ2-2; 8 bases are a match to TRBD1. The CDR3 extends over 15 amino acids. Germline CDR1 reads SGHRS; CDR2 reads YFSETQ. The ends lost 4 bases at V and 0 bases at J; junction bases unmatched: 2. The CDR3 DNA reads TGCGCCAGCAGCATGGGACAGGCGAACACCGGGGAGCTGTTTTTT. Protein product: CASSMGQANTGELFF.

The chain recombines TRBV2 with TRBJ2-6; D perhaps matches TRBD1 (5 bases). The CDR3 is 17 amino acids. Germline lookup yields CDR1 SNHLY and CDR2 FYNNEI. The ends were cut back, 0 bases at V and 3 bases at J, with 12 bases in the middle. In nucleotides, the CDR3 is TGTGCCAGCAGTGAAGCGGTTGCAGGGCTTGGGGCCAACGTCCTGACTTTC. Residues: CASSEAVAGLGANVLTF.